This T cell receptor beta chain was sequenced during a study of response to subunit inactivated influenza vaccine. Study observations and caveats: Every seasonal influenza vaccination brings in few new T cells, the authors suggested.

MiXCR, applied by TCRdb to the RT-PCR reads, yields one record per CDR3 protein. The sample holds just over 300,000 distinct CDR3 sequences, 21% seen once. In the case of this clonotype: The antigen is undetermined.

V lost 3 bases and J 5 bases, leaving 19 bases between the germline ends. CDR1 and CDR2 from the germline V gene are SGDLS and YYNGEE. The CDR3 covers 16 residues. The sequence was collected from a man aged 50 to 69 who received an inactivated influenza vaccine. Sequenced material: PBMCs from blood, taken 21 months after vaccination. The chain uses TRBV9 and TRBJ2-3; D call uncertain. The CDR3 reads CASSAQPPPGQDTQYF. CDR3 DNA sequence: TGTGCCAGCAGCGCCCAACCTCCTCCGGGCCAAGATACGCAGTATTTT.